The 10 T cell receptor beta chains below come from one sample, sequenced in a study of blood T cell repertoires in COVID-19. Profiling relied on immunoSEQ multiplex PCR, and the TCRdb table lists in-frame clones only, not all of them. Found here are 130,000 to 150,000 clones, around 80% of them singletons; the top ten hold about 9.3%. Source material: peripheral blood. These receptors came from a woman older than 75 in a cohort sampled during active or convalescent COVID-19.

V usage is TRBV9 and J usage is TRBJ2-5; 9 bases match TRBD2. Per germline, CDR1 SGDLS and CDR2 YYNGEE. Germline trimming cut 0 bases from V and 5 bases from J; bases unmatched to any gene: 8. CDR3 length: 16 amino acids. CDR3 residues: CASSVGGSGGWETQYF. In DNA, the CDR3 is TGTGCCAGCAGCGTAGGAGGTAGCGGGGGATGGGAGACCCAGTACTTC.

J is TRBJ2-6 and V is TRBV7-8; TRBD2 agrees at 12 bases. Germline V gives CDR1 SGHVS, CDR2 FQNEAQ. V shed 1 base, J shed 1 base, and the junction held 5 bases outside the gene matches. The CDR3 is 19 amino acids. CDR3 protein: CASSLGTSGIYSGANVLTF. In DNA, the CDR3 is TGTGCCAGCAGCTTAGGGACTAGCGGGATCTATTCTGGGGCCAACGTCCTGACTTTC.

The chain has TRBV3-1 (or the pseudogene TRBV3-2) and TRBJ1-5; D is unresolved. Trimming pared 0 bases from V and 4 bases from J, leaving 4 bases between. CDR1 and CDR2 (germline): LGHDT, YNNKEL (reference sequence). The CDR3 contains 13 residues. This chain's CDR3 is CASSQDRNQPQHF. For the CDR3, the DNA is TGTGCCAGCAGCCAAGACAGAAATCAGCCCCAGCATTTT.

The chain links TRBV15 to TRBJ2-3; 8 nucleotides align to TRBD2. Losses at the gene ends were 3 bases for V and 2 bases for J; bases not matched to a gene: 13. There are 18 residues in the CDR3. Germline V gives CDR1 LNHNV, CDR2 YYDKDF (reference sequence). The CDR3 region has the DNA TGTGCCACCAGCAGGAAGACCCGGGGCGGGGGGATCACAGATACGCAGTATTTT. As protein: CATSRKTRGGGITDTQYF.

V usage is TRBV5-5 and J usage is TRBJ1-2; 9 bases are a match to TRBD1. The trim removed 5 bases at V and 4 bases at J, leaving 3 bases unmatched. Germline assignment: CDR1 SGHKS and CDR2 YYEKEE (reference sequence). CDR3 length: 13 amino acids. CDR3 nucleotide sequence: TGTGCCAGCAGGGAGACAGGGGGCTATGGCTACACCTTC. Its translation is CASRETGGYGYTF.

J is TRBJ1-4 and V is TRBV19; weak D call: TRBD1 (5 bases). This CDR3 comprises 15 residues. CDR1 and CDR2 from the germline V gene are LNHDA and SQIVND (reference sequence). V was cut by 3 bases and J by 4 bases, with 12 bases left in between. CDR3 sequence reads: CASSIPGNFNEKLFF. For the CDR3, the DNA is TGTGCCAGTAGTATCCCAGGGAATTTTAATGAAAAACTGTTTTTT.

The chain is built from TRBV6-5 and TRBJ1-2; a possible D gene is TRBD1 (6 bases). Germline CDR1 reads MNHEY; CDR2 reads SVGAGI. V was cut by 6 bases and J by 3 bases, with 11 bases left in between. This CDR3 spans 13 amino acids. The CDR3 coding sequence is TGTGCCAGCAGGGCCGGACAGCACTATGGCTACACCTTC. This translates into CASRAGQHYGYTF.

The rearrangement joins TRBV5-4 to TRBJ2-5, with D possibly matching TRBD2 (6 bases). CDR3 length equals 14 residues. Germline V CDR1 and CDR2: SGHNT, YYREEE (reference sequence). Trimming cost V 5 bases and J 5 bases, with 16 bases left between them. CDR3 residues: CASRAGLASETQYF. CDR3 in DNA: TGTGCCAGCAGGGCAGGCCTAGCGTCGGAGACCCAGTACTTC.

The DNA of the CDR3 is TGTGCCAGCAGCTTAGAACAGTCCCAAGAGACCCAGTACTTC. Amino acids: CASSLEQSQETQYF. This chain connects TRBV7-2 to TRBJ2-5; D not certain. The CDR3 extends over 14 amino acids. CDR1 is SGHTA, CDR2 FQGNSA, per germline. V dropped 1 base and J dropped 1 base, with 7 bases sitting between them.

The CDR3 DNA is TGCGCCAGCAGCTTGCTTTCAACACAGGGAACAGATACGCAGTATTTT. It codes for CASSLLSTQGTDTQYF. The gene calls are TRBV5-1 and TRBJ2-3; the D gene is possibly TRBD1 (6 bases). There are 16 residues in the CDR3. Looked up from germline, CDR1 is SGHRS and CDR2 is YFSETQ. The ends were cut back, 1 base at V and 3 bases at J, with 15 bases in the middle. Looking up the rest from reference TRBV5-1 and TRBJ2-3 gives the full variable domain: KAGVTQTPRYLIKTRGQQVTLSCSPISGHRSVSWYQQTPGQGLQFLFEYFSETQRNKGNFPGRFSGRQFSNSRSEMNVSTLELGDSALYLCASSLLSTQGTDTQYFGPGTRLTVL.